This T cell receptor (beta chain) was sequenced in a study of T cell responses to AZD1222 COVID-19 vaccine. Sequencing used immunoSEQ multiplex PCR; TCRdb keeps in-frame clones, though not all of them. Of about 150,000 clones in the sample, 86% were seen once. Study-wide results and caveats: Reportedly, nearly half of unique spike TCRs recognized epitopes outside B.1.351/B.1.1.7 mutations. Seropositivity was recorded at baseline in only a handful of AZD1222 recipients. Among the donors, most were white British and more were female, and clonal diversity was possibly underestimated. Every sample of the repertoires postdated the peak T cell response.

As for this clone: Its specificity is unknown.

Germline assignment: CDR1 PRHDT and CDR2 FYEKMQ (reference sequence). The CDR3 has 15 residues. The germline V and J ends were trimmed by 4 bases and 5 bases, with 17 bases remaining between them. The receptor was isolated from an adult who received the AZD1222 COVID-19 vaccine. This sequence joins TRBV13 and TRBJ1-1; D possibly corresponds to TRBD1 (5 bases). Sequenced material: peripheral blood, taken 28 days after the second AZD1222 dose. The CDR3 DNA reads as TGTGCCAGCAGCTCCCGTCAAAGGGGAAGTACTGAAGCTTTCTTT. Translated, it gives CASSSRQRGSTEAFF. Filled out from reference TRBV13 and TRBJ1-1, the complete variable domain reads AAGVIQSPRHLIKEKRETATLKCYPIPRHDTVYWYQQGPGQDPQFLISFYEKMQSDKGSIPDRFSAQQFSDYHSELNMSSLELGDSALYFCASSSRQRGSTEAFFGQGTRLTVV.